Listed below are T cell receptor beta chains from one sample, sequenced in a study of OX40 agonist ivuxolimab in advanced cancers. Profiled with immunoSEQ multiplex PCR; TCRdb holds only in-frame clones, not every one. This table has some 70,000 clones, 70% to 90% appearing once. The sequencing here drew on CD4+ or CD8+ T cells sorted from blood, taken in a trial of the OX40 agonist ivuxolimab. The receptors come from an adult with an advanced solid tumor such as melanoma, head and neck, liver or kidney cancer. The CDR3 runs from the conserved cysteine through the conserved F or W. Each record gives: clone size, D gene, V gene, J gene, CDR3 DNA, CDR3 protein. The D gene is left open where the match is weak. Only part of the rows carry a size: once, few, many, or a class if the clone is expanded.

few,-,TRBV7-9,TRBJ1-6,TGTGCCAGCAGCAACAGGGTCGGTTCACCCCTCCACTTT,CASSNRVGSPLHF
-,TRBD1,TRBV19,TRBJ1-1,TGTGCCAGTACCTTCGGGGACAGGGAAGCTTTCTTT,CASTFGDREAFF
once,-,TRBV9,TRBJ1-1,TGTGCCAGCAGCCTCCAACCGAACACTGAAGCTTTCTTT,CASSLQPNTEAFF
-,-,TRBV5-5,TRBJ2-5,TGTGCCAGCAGCTTCTTAGACAGGCAAGAGACCCAGTACTTC,CASSFLDRQETQYF
-,-,TRBV9,TRBJ1-1,TGTGCCAGCAGCCCCCGACCGGACTGGGACACTGAAGCTTTCTTT,CASSPRPDWDTEAFF
-,-,TRBV11-2,TRBJ1-1,TGTGCCAGCAGCTTAAATTGGGGGACTGAAGCTTTCTTT,CASSLNWGTEAFF
-,TRBD1,TRBV4-1,TRBJ1-1,TGCGCCAGCAGCCAAGGCAGGGGGCGCGTGAACACTGAAGCTTTCTTT,CASSQGRGRVNTEAFF
-,-,TRBV11-2,TRBJ1-1,TGTGCCAGCAGCCCTCCGGGGAACACTGAAGCTTTCTTT,CASSPPGNTEAFF
-,TRBD1,TRBV19,TRBJ2-1,TGTGCCAGTAGGGGGACAGCCTACAATGAGCAGTTCTTC,CASRGTAYNEQFF
once,TRBD1,TRBV19,TRBJ2-7,TGTGCCAGTAGTATAGATCATGGACAGGGCTCCTACGAGCAGTACTTC,CASSIDHGQGSYEQYF
-,-,TRBV5-1,TRBJ2-5,TGCGCCAGCAGCCCTACTAGTGCCCAAGAGACCCAGTACTTC,CASSPTSAQETQYF
-,-,TRBV23-1,TRBJ1-2,TGCGCCAGCAGTCTGACGGGGGAGCCCTATGGCTACACCTTC,CASSLTGEPYGYTF
-,TRBD1,TRBV6-5,TRBJ2-7,TGTGCCAGCAGTCACAACAGGGGCCCCTACTACGAGCAGTACTTC,CASSHNRGPYYEQYF
-,-,TRBV2,TRBJ2-1,TGTGCCAGCAGGGCGGAATCCTACAATGAGCAGTTCTTC,CASRAESYNEQFF
-,TRBD1,TRBV6-5,TRBJ1-6,TGTGCCAGCAGAGAACAGGGGGCGAGTTCACCCCTCCACTTT,CASREQGASSPLHF
-,TRBD1,TRBV2,TRBJ2-1,TGTGCCAGTAAATTTCCCCGGGACAGCAATGAGCAGTTCTTC,CASKFPRDSNEQFF
-,-,TRBV15,TRBJ2-2,TGTGCCACCAGCAGAGGTTCCGGGGAGCTGTTTTTT,CATSRGSGELFF
-,TRBD1,TRBV7-2,TRBJ1-1,TGTGCCAGCAGCTTAGGAGGGGACAGGGCCGAAGCTGAAGCTTTCTTT,CASSLGGDRAEAEAFF
-,-,TRBV7-8,TRBJ1-1,TGTGCCAGCAGCTTTTCGGGGGCTAACACTGAAGCTTTCTTT,CASSFSGANTEAFF
-,-,TRBV6-6,TRBJ1-2,TGTGCCAGCAGTTCCTCCCCCGAGGGCTACACCTTC,CASSSSPEGYTF
-,TRBD1,TRBV10-2,TRBJ1-2,TGCGCCAGCAGGGACGGGACAGGCTATGGCTACACCTTC,CASRDGTGYGYTF
-,-,TRBV6-5,TRBJ2-3,TGTGCCAGCAGTTACCCTGAAGGAGATACGCAGTATTTT,CASSYPEGDTQYF
-,TRBD1,TRBV11-2,TRBJ2-7,TGTGCCAGCAGCCCCGAGACAGGGGGCGCGTACGAGCAGTACTTC,CASSPETGGAYEQYF
-,-,TRBV20-1,TRBJ2-7,TGCAGTGTACAGGGCTGGGACGAGCAGTACTTC,CSVQGWDEQYF
-,-,TRBV5-1,TRBJ2-1,TGCGCCAGCAGCCCGCCAAGCGTTGAGCAGTTCTTC,CASSPPSVEQFF
-,-,TRBV10-3,TRBJ1-3,TGTGCCATCAGGTCCCAGGGAGTATTTGGAAACACCATATATTTT,CAIRSQGVFGNTIYF